This TCR beta chain was sequenced during a study of cytomegalovirus exposure and HLA in healthy donors. For the study at large: The 600 to 800 first-cohort repertoires shared a platform with the 110 or so validation repertoires, as reported in a later analysis.

General study points: Published work reported that the classifier diagnosed cytomegalovirus status with high specificity and sensitivity. Three of the chains that were CMV-associated were confirmed in vitro to be specific for CMV antigens. The listing of some 170 TCR beta chains classed them as cytomegalovirus-associated.

As regards this clone: Its specificity is unknown.

Profiling relied on immunoSEQ multiplex PCR, and the TCRdb table lists in-frame clones only, not all of them. The sample includes more than 90,000 clones, around 88% of them seen just once. The sequence came from a man between 18 and 29 years old in good health and CMV-seronegative. The sequencing sample was made of PBMCs.

The CDR3 is CASSYNGQDYNEQFF. The CDR3 region has the DNA TGTGCCAGCAGTTACAACGGACAGGATTACAATGAGCAGTTCTTC. V and J are TRBV6-5 and TRBJ2-1; 7 bases align to TRBD1. With V trimmed by 2 bases and J by 4 bases, 5 bases remained unmatched. The CDR3 sequence is 15 residues long. Looked up from germline, CDR1 is MNHEY and CDR2 is SVGAGI.